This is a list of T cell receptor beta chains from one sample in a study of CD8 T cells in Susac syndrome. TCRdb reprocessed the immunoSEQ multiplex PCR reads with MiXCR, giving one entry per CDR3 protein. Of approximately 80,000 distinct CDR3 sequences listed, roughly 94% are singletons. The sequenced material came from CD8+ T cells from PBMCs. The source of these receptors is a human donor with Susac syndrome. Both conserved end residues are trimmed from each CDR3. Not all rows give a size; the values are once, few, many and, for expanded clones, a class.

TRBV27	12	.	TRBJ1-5	ASSGGISNQPQH
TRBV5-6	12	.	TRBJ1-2	ASSFGTERDGYT
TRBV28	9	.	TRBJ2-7	ASSLGQRQY
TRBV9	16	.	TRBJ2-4	ASSVGLAGDVAKNIQY
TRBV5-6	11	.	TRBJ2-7	ASSFGTGVEQY
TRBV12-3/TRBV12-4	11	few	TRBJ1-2	ASSEGGNYGYT
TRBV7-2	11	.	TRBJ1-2	ASSWDINYGYT
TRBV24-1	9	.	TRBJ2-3	ATSDGHTQY
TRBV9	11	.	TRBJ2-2	ASSVGGFGELF
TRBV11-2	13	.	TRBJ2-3	ASSLWDRSTDTQY
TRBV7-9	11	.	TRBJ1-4	ASSPGREEKLF
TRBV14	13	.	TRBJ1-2	ASSQGQGGVYGYT
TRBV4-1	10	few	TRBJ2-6	ASSSGANVLT
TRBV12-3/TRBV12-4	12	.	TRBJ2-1	ASSLRAGDHEQF
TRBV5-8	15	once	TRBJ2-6	ASSFVAGGFGANVLT
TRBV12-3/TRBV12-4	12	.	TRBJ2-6	ASSLGSGANVLT
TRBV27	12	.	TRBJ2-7	ASSLGGEPSEQY
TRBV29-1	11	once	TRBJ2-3	SVGEGRTDTQY
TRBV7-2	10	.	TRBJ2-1	ASSTNGNEQF
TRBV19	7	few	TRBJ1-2	ASGSGYT
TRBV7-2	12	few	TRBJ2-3	ASSPGQGPDTQY
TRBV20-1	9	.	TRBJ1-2	SASRGHGYT
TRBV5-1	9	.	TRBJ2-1	ASDLNNEQF
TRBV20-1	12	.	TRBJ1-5	SARRGFGNQPQH
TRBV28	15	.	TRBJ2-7	ASKRLEASGAGYEQY
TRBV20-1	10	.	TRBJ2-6	SAAARANVLT
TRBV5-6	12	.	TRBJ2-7	ASSPGTMTYEQY
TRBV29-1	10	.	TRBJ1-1	SVEDSTGEAF
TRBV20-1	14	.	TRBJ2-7	SAGPEQGSYVWEQY